This entry lists 8 T cell receptor beta chains sequenced from one sample in a study of post-analysis software for immune sequencing data. Built from TCR beta cDNA, the libraries had unique molecular identifiers in them. One entry per CDR3 protein, called by TCRdb with MiXCR from the PCR reads. The sample gives under 200,000 distinct CDR3 sequences, about 34% of which show up once; 25% to 35% is in the top ten. The sequenced sample was blood, obtained after autologous hematopoietic stem cell transplantation. Receptor source: a girl between 5 and 17 years old with multiple sclerosis.

This chain uses TRBV12-3 or TRBV12-4 with TRBJ2-3, with unresolved D. CDR3 length equals 13 residues. Trimming took 5 bases from V and 2 from J, leaving 8 bases between them. Here the CDR3 reads CASSMTLTDTQYF. The CDR3 bases are TGTGCCAGCAGTATGACGCTCACAGATACGCAGTATTTT.

V and J are TRBV28 and TRBJ1-2; D call uncertain. CDR1 and CDR2 (germline): MDHEN, SYDVKM. The CDR3 totals 15 residues. V was pared by 5 bases and J by 8 bases, with 21 bases between. The CDR3 DNA is TGTGCCAGCAGTCCACTCCAGGAGTTGTCTCGGGGCTACACCTTC. It specifies CASSPLQELSRGYTF.

The V gene is TRBV7-9, the J gene TRBJ2-1; a weak D match, TRBD1 (6 bases). Germline-derived CDR1 and CDR2 are SEHNR and FQNEAQ (reference sequence). The length of the CDR3 is 14 residues. Trimming pared 5 bases from V and 2 bases from J, leaving 10 bases between. Here the CDR3 reads CASSIGTTYNEQFF. The CDR3 DNA reads TGTGCCAGCAGCATTGGGACAACCTACAATGAGCAGTTCTTC.

V is TRBV7-2 and J is TRBJ2-3; the match to TRBD1 covers 7 bases. CDR3 length: 12 amino acids. The germline V gene encodes CDR1 SGHTA and CDR2 FQGNSA. J gave up 9 bases and V 4 bases, and 4 bases lay outside the gene matches. CDR3 sequence (DNA): TGTGCCAGCAGCTATACAGGGGTAACGCAGTATTTT. Translating it yields CASSYTGVTQYF.

This clonotype was recorded once. The chain carries TRBV5-1 and TRBJ2-1; 8 bases map to TRBD2. Per the germline V gene, CDR1 is SGHRS and CDR2 is YFSETQ. The CDR3 consists of 15 residues. V was pared by 4 bases and J by 8 bases, with 11 bases of the junction left unmatched. This chain's CDR3 is CASSPLGYSGDEQFF. CDR3 coding DNA: TGCGCCAGCAGCCCCCTTGGTTATAGCGGGGATGAGCAGTTCTTC.

V gene TRBV7-8 combines with J gene TRBJ2-3; D may be TRBD1 (6 bases). V lost 4 bases to trimming and J lost 6 bases, with 11 bases between them. Germline V gives CDR1 SGHVS, CDR2 FQNEAQ. The CDR3 has 13 amino acids. Here the CDR3 DNA reads TGTGCCAGCAGCTCCAACAGGGAGGATACGCAGTATTTT. It encodes CASSSNREDTQYF.

This clonotype was found a few times. The CDR3 loop is CASSSRTSGIKYEQYF. The CDR3 region has the DNA TGTGCCAGCAGTTCCCGGACTAGCGGGATCAAATACGAGCAGTACTTC. J is TRBJ2-7 and V is TRBV28; 12 bases line up with TRBD2. Trimming cost V 4 bases and J 4 bases; bases outside gene matches: 8. CDR3 length: 16 residues. Germline loops: CDR1 MDHEN, CDR2 SYDVKM.

The V gene is TRBV18, the J gene TRBJ2-7, with a possible D match to TRBD1 (5 bases). The last part of the DNA fits TRBJ2-5 better; the J call may be wrong. This CDR3 contains 14 residues. Germline assignment: CDR1 KGHSH and CDR2 LQKENI. Here the CDR3 reads CASSPKRGGETQYF. The CDR3 DNA follows: TGTGCCAGCTCACCAAAAAGGGGCGGTGAGACCCAGTACTTC.